This T cell receptor beta chain was recovered during a study of CD8 T cells in Susac syndrome. V trimming: 4 bases; J trimming: 6 bases; junction bases outside the gene matches: 7. In germline, CDR1 is LGHNA, CDR2 YNFKEQ. The CDR3 contains 15 residues. Sequencing of TCR beta was performed on blood CD8+ and CD4+ T cells. The multiple sclerosis control cohort comprised treatment-naive individuals presenting with stable or active relapsing-remitting disease. While CD8+ and CD4+ T cells were isolated negatively, TEMRA cells were enriched by FACS. Random hexamers were used to reverse transcribe an amount of roughly 0.5 to 1 ug RNA. It was immunoSEQ multiplex PCR that amplified TCR beta CDR3 across 54 Vbeta and 13 Jbeta. In TCRdb, the immunoSEQ multiplex PCR reads were re-called with MiXCR into one record per CDR3 protein. The sample holds 250,000 to 300,000 distinct CDR3 sequences, over 75% seen once.

This TCR came from a human donor with multiple sclerosis. This chain connects TRBV4-2 to TRBJ2-2; 8 nucleotides line up with TRBD1. Sequenced: CD8+ T cells from PBMCs. The CDR3 reads CASSPTGGNAGELFF. The CDR3 nucleotides are TGTGCCAGCAGCCCAACAGGGGGTAATGCCGGGGAGCTGTTTTTT.